These 24 T cell receptor beta chains were sequenced from one sample in a study of cytotoxic CD8 clonotypes in ibrutinib-treated CLL. This table comes from immunoSEQ multiplex PCR, and its TCRdb copy is limited to in-frame clones, with some not included. There are 150,000 to 200,000 clones in the sample; over 75% occur only once, and about 2.9% lies in the top ten. Sequencing used PBMCs, obtained at disease progression, from a patient treated with ibrutinib. The source of these receptors is a human donor with chronic lymphocytic leukemia.

This rearrangement joins TRBV7-3 to TRBJ2-3, with D perhaps TRBD2 (5 bases). The CDR3 consists of 15 residues. The germline CDR1 and CDR2 sequences are SGHTA and FQGTGA. Trimming cost V 2 bases and J 4 bases, with 13 bases left between them. As DNA, the CDR3 is TGTGCCAGCAGCTTACTAGCAGCTACCCCAGATACGCAGTATTTT. Translated, it gives CASSLLAATPDTQYF.

This clone was seen a single time. The V call is TRBV25-1, the J call TRBJ2-3; perhaps TRBD2 as D (5 bases). CDR3 length: 14 residues. Germline CDR1 is MGHDK and CDR2 is SYGVNS. V was shortened by 6 bases and J by 3 bases, with 13 bases between the two germline ends. The CDR3 DNA is TGTGCCAGCAGGGTAGCGCAGGATACAGATACGCAGTATTTT. Translation gives CASRVAQDTDTQYF. Using reference TRBV25-1 and TRBJ2-3 for the parts outside the CDR3, the full variable domain is EADIYQTPRYLVIGTGKKITLECSQTMGHDKMYWYQQDPGMELHLIHYSYGVNSTEKGDLSSESTVSRIRTEHFPLTLESARPSHTSQYLCASRVAQDTDTQYFGPGTRLTVL.

This chain connects TRBV28 to TRBJ2-1, with D tentatively TRBD2 (6 bases). Germline CDR1 MDHEN, CDR2 SYDVKM. V lost 3 bases and J 4 bases, leaving 13 bases between the germline ends. The CDR3 covers 15 residues. CDR3 amino acids: CASSFIGSGYNEQFF. Here the CDR3 DNA reads TGTGCCAGCAGTTTCATCGGGAGTGGGTACAATGAGCAGTTCTTC.

With respect to this clone: Germline is not matched at one junction end, which may reflect a read error. This chain links TRBV7-6 with TRBJ2-7; weak D call: TRBD1 (6 bases). Germline V CDR1 and CDR2: SGHVS, FNYEAQ. This CDR3 region has 15 residues. The CDR3 sequence is CASSRRQDSSSEQYF. As DNA, the CDR3 is TGTGCCAGCAGCCGGAGACAGGACTCCTCCTCCGAGCAGTACTTC.

The chain carries TRBV6-6 and TRBJ1-4; the D gene is possibly TRBD1 (5 bases). CDR1 is MNHNY and CDR2 is SVGAGI in the germline V gene (reference sequence). There are 16 residues in the CDR3. Trimming stripped 6 bases from V and 5 bases from J, with 19 bases between. The CDR3 reads CASRLPGRGSNEKLFF. The CDR3 nucleotides read TGTGCCAGCAGATTACCTGGGAGGGGATCGAATGAAAAACTGTTTTTT.

The J gene is TRBJ2-1, the V gene TRBV6-5, with D unclear. The germline V gene has CDR1 MNHEY and CDR2 SVGAGI. The CDR3 is made up of 15 amino acids. V shed 1 base and J shed 7 bases, with 14 bases lying between them. The CDR3 coding sequence is TGTGCCAGCAGTTACTTCTGGGGAACGGGTAATGAGCAGTTCTTC. Its protein product is CASSYFWGTGNEQFF.

This chain joins TRBV11-2 and TRBJ2-1; D is perhaps TRBD2 (5 bases). Germline assignment: CDR1 SGHAT and CDR2 FQNNGV. Trimming removed 0 bases at V and 3 bases at J, with 6 bases between. The CDR3 covers 14 residues. CDR3 DNA sequence: TGTGCCAGCAGCTTAGACGGGGTCTACAATGAGCAGTTCTTC. As protein: CASSLDGVYNEQFF.

This clone appeared a few times. The chain couples TRBV4-3 to TRBJ2-2, with 7 bases identical to TRBD2. The CDR3 has 14 amino acids. With 8 bases clipped from V and 7 bases from J, the junction kept 10 bases outside the gene matches. The germline V gene has CDR1 LGHNA and CDR2 YSLEER. CDR3 residues: CASSWGGRIGELFF. In DNA, the CDR3 is TGCGCCAGCTCTTGGGGGGGAAGAATCGGGGAGCTGTTTTTT.

This chain connects TRBV6-4 to TRBJ2-3; TRBD1 or TRBD2 may be the D gene (5 bases each). The germline V and J ends were trimmed by 2 bases and 3 bases, with 15 bases remaining between them. The CDR3 is made up of 16 amino acids. Germline V gene data show CDR1 as MRHNA and CDR2 as SNTAGT. The CDR3 loop reads CASSDGPGTATDTQYF. The DNA of the CDR3 is TGTGCCAGCAGTGACGGTCCGGGGACGGCTACAGATACGCAGTATTTT.

This sequence joins TRBV4-3 and TRBJ2-1, with 8 positions matching TRBD2. V dropped 3 bases and J dropped 7; count of bases not matched to a gene: 11. The CDR3 is 16 amino acids. Germline V gene data show CDR1 as LGHNA and CDR2 as YSLEER. Here the CDR3 DNA reads TGCGCCAGCAGCCAGGCCGGTACGGGAGGGTTAAATGAGCAGTTCTTC. The encoded protein is CASSQAGTGGLNEQFF.

This rearrangement joins TRBV15 to TRBJ2-7; 12 positions match TRBD2. CDR3 length: 15 amino acids. V was pared by 3 bases and J by 6 bases, with 6 bases of the junction left unmatched. The germline V gene has CDR1 LNHNV and CDR2 YYDKDF (reference sequence). In nucleotides, the CDR3 is TGTGCCACCAGCAGTTGGACTAGCGGGATCGGCGAGCAGTACTTC. This encodes CATSSWTSGIGEQYF.

The V gene is TRBV6-5, the J gene TRBJ2-3; D is uncertain. This CDR3 region has 15 residues. V was clipped by 8 bases and J by 0 bases, with 15 bases between them. From germline, CDR1 is MNHEY and CDR2 SVGAGI. The CDR3 sequence is CASSKPGASTDTQYF. In nucleotides, the CDR3 is TGTGCCAGCTCCAAGCCCGGAGCTAGCACAGATACGCAGTATTTT.

V gene TRBV11-2 combines with J gene TRBJ1-5; a possible D gene is TRBD1 (5 bases). Trimming shortened V by 1 base and J by 0 bases, and 13 bases separated the two germline ends. CDR3 length equals 17 residues. Germline V gene lookup returns CDR1 SGHAT and CDR2 FQNNGV. The CDR3 loop is CASSLGQDTYSNQPQHF. In nucleotides, the CDR3 is TGTGCCAGCAGCTTAGGTCAGGACACATATAGCAATCAGCCCCAGCATTTT.

The J gene is TRBJ1-1, the V gene TRBV20-1; D is perhaps TRBD1 (5 bases). The CDR3 runs to 11 residues. Between the trimmed V and J ends, which lost 5 bases and 7 bases, there was a span of 11 bases. Germline CDR1 and CDR2: DFQATT and SNEGSKA (reference sequence). In DNA form, the CDR3 reads TGCAGTGCTCCCCGGGGGGATGAAGCTTTCTTT. Translation: CSAPRGDEAFF.

This chain links TRBV30 with TRBJ1-1; D may be TRBD1 (6 bases). CDR3 length equals 15 residues. Germline V gene data show CDR1 as GTSNPN and CDR2 as SVGIG (reference sequence). Trimming took off 0 bases at V and 5 bases at J, with 16 bases between the two ends. For the CDR3, the DNA is TGTGCCTGGAGTGTACTTCTGGCAGGGGAAACTGAAGCTTTCTTT. Its protein product is CAWSVLLAGETEAFF.

The rearrangement uses TRBV9 and TRBJ2-5, with TRBD2 matching over 10 bases. The V gene end was trimmed by 0 bases and the J gene end by 5 bases; junction bases not matched to a gene: 7. CDR3 length: 16 residues. Germline CDR1 reads SGDLS; CDR2 reads YYNGEE. CDR3 in amino acids: CASSVGGLAGVETQYF. The CDR3 DNA follows: TGTGCCAGCAGCGTAGGGGGTCTAGCGGGAGTGGAGACCCAGTACTTC.

The J gene is TRBJ1-2, the V gene TRBV7-2; D may be TRBD1 (6 bases). V was clipped by 5 bases and J by 3 bases, with 13 bases between them. The germline gives CDR1 SGHTA, CDR2 FQGNSA. This CDR3 is built from 14 residues. The CDR3 protein is CASSRDRRDYGYTF. In nucleotides, the CDR3 is TGTGCCAGCAGCCGAGACAGGAGAGACTATGGCTACACCTTC.

J is TRBJ2-3 and V is TRBV7-3; no clear D. Germline V gene sequence: CDR1 SGHTA, CDR2 FQGTGA. CDR3 length: 16 amino acids. V was trimmed by 5 bases and J by 2 bases, leaving 17 bases between them. The CDR3 nucleotides read TGTGCCAGCAGCCCAACCCCAGCAGCAAACACAGATACGCAGTATTTT. Amino acid sequence: CASSPTPAANTDTQYF.

This clone was picked up a small number of times. The gene calls are TRBV2 and TRBJ1-5, with 10 bases that match TRBD1. Germline assignment: CDR1 SNHLY and CDR2 FYNNEI. V lost 5 bases to trimming and J lost 5 bases; unmatched junction nucleotides: 3. The CDR3 is 14 residues long. The CDR3 DNA sequence: TGTGCCAGCAGTAGGGACAGGGGAGATCAGCCCCAGCATTTT. Protein: CASSRDRGDQPQHF.

J is TRBJ1-5 and V is TRBV19; D uncertain. The germline gives CDR1 LNHDA, CDR2 SQIVND (reference sequence). The CDR3 has 17 amino acids. V was clipped by 3 bases and J by 3 bases, with 18 bases between them. The CDR3 coding sequence is TGTGCCAGTAGTATTAGGCAAGCGTTACCAAACAATCAGCCCCAGCATTTT. It yields the protein CASSIRQALPNNQPQHF.

The chain uses TRBV4-2 and TRBJ1-4, with D hard to call. The germline CDR1 and CDR2 sequences are LGHNA and YNFKEQ. The CDR3 is 17 amino acids. Trimming pared 0 bases from V and 2 bases from J, leaving 13 bases between. The CDR3 DNA follows: TGTGCCAGCAGCCAAGAGGACGTCGCTCGGACTAATGAAAAACTGTTTTTT. Amino acids: CASSQEDVARTNEKLFF.

V gene TRBV18 combines with J gene TRBJ1-1; no clear D. CDR1 and CDR2 (germline): KGHSH, LQKENI. Between the trimmed V and J ends, which lost 3 bases and 5 bases, there was a span of 13 bases. This CDR3 contains 14 residues. In DNA form, the CDR3 reads TGTGCCAGCTCACCGCCTCGCGGGTGGACTGAAGCTTTCTTT. This translates into CASSPPRGWTEAFF.

V is TRBV21-1 and J is TRBJ2-1; TRBD2, the table's D call, lacks a check against the DNA. TRBV21-1 is deemed a pseudogene. CDR3 size: 15 residues. Here the CDR3 reads CASSKAHSSYNEQFF. The CDR3 nucleotides are TGTGCCAGCAGCAAAGCTCATAGCTCCTACAATGAGCAGTTCTTC.

Note on this clone: Other DNA sequences in the sample encode the same CDR3. This chain joins TRBV5-1 and TRBJ2-1; 11 positions match TRBD2. The CDR3 totals 16 residues. J was trimmed by 4 bases and V by 5 bases; bases with no gene match: 8. Germline loops: CDR1 SGHRS, CDR2 YFSETQ. CDR3 loop: CASSLVAGGSYNEQFF. The CDR3 DNA reads as TGCGCCAGCAGTCTGGTAGCGGGAGGGAGTTACAATGAGCAGTTCTTC.